These 6 T cell receptor beta chains came from one sample sequenced in a study of blood T cell repertoires in COVID-19. Here immunoSEQ multiplex PCR was the method, and the copy in TCRdb shows in-frame clones only, minus some. The sample contains hundreds of thousands of clones, roughly 80% of which appear only once. Sequencing was performed on peripheral blood. The receptors originated from a woman older than 75 with acute or convalescent COVID-19.

This chain connects TRBV6-5 to TRBJ2-2; 7 bases line up with TRBD1. The CDR3 length is 15 residues. Germline V gene lookup returns CDR1 MNHEY and CDR2 SVGAGI. The V gene end was trimmed by 2 bases and the J gene end by 4 bases; junction bases not matched to a gene: 4. Here the CDR3 DNA reads TGTGCCAGCAGTTACGACAGGGCGGCCACCGGGGAGCTGTTTTTT. This gives the protein CASSYDRAATGELFF.

A single count supports this clone. The chain employs TRBV11-1 and TRBJ2-1, with a weak D call TRBD2 (5 bases). This CDR3 region has 15 residues. Germline V gene lookup returns CDR1 SGHAT and CDR2 FQDESV (reference sequence). V lost 5 bases to trimming and J lost 7 bases, with 18 bases between them. CDR3 coding DNA: TGTGCCAGCAGCCTCGGTCGGACTCAGTTTAATGAGCAGTTCTTC. As protein: CASSLGRTQFNEQFF.

The chain uses TRBV5-1 and TRBJ2-2; TRBD2 agrees at 9 bases. The germline V gene has CDR1 SGHRS and CDR2 YFSETQ. This CDR3 has 16 residues. V shed 3 bases, J shed 1 base, and the junction held 4 bases outside the gene matches. Here the CDR3 reads CASSYVAGVNTGELFF. The CDR3 nucleotides are TGCGCCAGCAGCTACGTAGCGGGAGTGAACACCGGGGAGCTGTTTTTT.

V usage is TRBV27 and J usage is TRBJ2-7; D remains unclear. Germline V gene lookup returns CDR1 MNHEY and CDR2 SMNVEV (reference sequence). The CDR3 totals 12 residues. V lost 6 bases and J 2 bases, leaving 8 bases between the germline ends. The CDR3 reads CASRQSAYEQYF. CDR3 sequence (DNA): TGTGCCAGCAGACAGTCAGCCTACGAGCAGTACTTC.

The chain has TRBV12-3 or TRBV12-4 and TRBJ2-5; D is perhaps TRBD1 (5 bases). The CDR3 consists of 13 residues. V lost 3 bases and J 5 bases, leaving 10 bases between the germline ends. CDR3 DNA: TGTGCCAGCAGTTTCAGGGCTGGGGAGACCCAGTACTTC. The encoded protein is CASSFRAGETQYF.

Comment on this clone: Other DNA sequences in the same sample also yield this CDR3. V gene TRBV27 combines with J gene TRBJ2-2, with 12 bases identical to TRBD2. From germline, CDR1 is MNHEY and CDR2 SMNVEV (reference sequence). This CDR3 spans 15 amino acids. J was trimmed by 5 bases and V by 3 bases; bases with no gene match: 1. CDR3 loop: CASSFGTSGTGELFF. As DNA, the CDR3 is TGTGCCAGCAGTTTCGGGACTAGCGGGACCGGGGAGCTGTTTTTT.